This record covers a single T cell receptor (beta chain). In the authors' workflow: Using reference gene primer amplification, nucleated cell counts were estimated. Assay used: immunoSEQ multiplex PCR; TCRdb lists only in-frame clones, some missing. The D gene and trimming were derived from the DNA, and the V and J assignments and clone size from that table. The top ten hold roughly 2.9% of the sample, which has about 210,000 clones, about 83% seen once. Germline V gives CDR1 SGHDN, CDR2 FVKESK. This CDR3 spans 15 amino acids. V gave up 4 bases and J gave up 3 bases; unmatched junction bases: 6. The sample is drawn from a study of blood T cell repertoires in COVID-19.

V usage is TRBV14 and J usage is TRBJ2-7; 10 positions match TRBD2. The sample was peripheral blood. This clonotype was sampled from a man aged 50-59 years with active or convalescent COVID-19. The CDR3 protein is CASSPILAGLYEQYF. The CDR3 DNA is TGTGCCAGCAGCCCGATACTAGCGGGGCTCTACGAGCAGTACTTC.